The entry below describes one TCR beta chain. Its antigen is still unknown. The data were taken from a study of cytomegalovirus exposure and HLA in healthy donors. Study observations and caveats: When the data were analyzed later, several of the most significant clusters appeared to be linked to common viral pathogens.

The PCR contained 60 Vbeta and 13 Jbeta primers. Sequencing used immunoSEQ multiplex PCR; TCRdb keeps in-frame clones, though not all of them. The sample shows fewer than 150,000 clones, more than 65% of them seen only once. Germline V gene data show CDR1 as MGHRA and CDR2 as YSYEKL. J was trimmed by 12 bases and V by 5 bases; bases with no gene match: 2. This CDR3 is 11 amino acids long. This TCR came from a human donor in good health. Sequences were obtained from PBMCs. The chain carries TRBV4-1 and TRBJ2-1, with 9 bases aligning to TRBD2. CDR3 DNA sequence: TGCGCCAGCAGCGCACTAGCGGGGCAGTTCTTC. Translated, it gives CASSALAGQFF.